This T cell receptor beta chain was observed in a study of blood T cell repertoires in COVID-19. Turning to the study itself: The United States, Italy and Spain were the sources of the acute and convalescent COVID-19 samples.

The repertoire was sequenced with immunoSEQ multiplex PCR; TCRdb's copy has only in-frame clones and lacks some. The table has 100,000 to 150,000 clones, approximately 88% seen once. CDR1 and CDR2 from the germline V gene are LGHDT and YNNKEL (reference sequence). The CDR3 sequence is 17 residues long. Losses at the gene ends were 1 base for V and 2 bases for J; bases not matched to a gene: 4. The chain carries TRBV3-1 (or the pseudogene TRBV3-2) and TRBJ2-5; 13 bases match TRBD2. The source of this sequence is a woman in her thirties who had recovered from COVID-19. Sequenced: peripheral blood. CDR3 amino acids: CASSQGRGLAGQETQYF. In DNA form, the CDR3 reads TGTGCCAGCAGCCAAGGGAGGGGACTAGCGGGACAAGAGACCCAGTACTTC.